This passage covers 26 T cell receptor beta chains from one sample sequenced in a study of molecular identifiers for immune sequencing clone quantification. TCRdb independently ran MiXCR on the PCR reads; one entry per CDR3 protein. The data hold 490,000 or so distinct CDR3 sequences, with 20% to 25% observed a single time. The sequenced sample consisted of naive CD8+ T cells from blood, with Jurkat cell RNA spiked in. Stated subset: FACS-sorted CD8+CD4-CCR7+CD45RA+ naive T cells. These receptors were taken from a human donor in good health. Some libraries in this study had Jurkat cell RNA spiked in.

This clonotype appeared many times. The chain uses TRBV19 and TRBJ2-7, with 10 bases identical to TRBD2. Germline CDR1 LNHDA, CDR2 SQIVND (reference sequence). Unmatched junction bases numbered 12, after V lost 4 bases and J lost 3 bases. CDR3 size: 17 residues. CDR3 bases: TGTGCCAGTAGTACCGGCCCCGGGACTAGCGCAGACTACGAGCAGTACTTC. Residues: CASSTGPGTSADYEQYF.

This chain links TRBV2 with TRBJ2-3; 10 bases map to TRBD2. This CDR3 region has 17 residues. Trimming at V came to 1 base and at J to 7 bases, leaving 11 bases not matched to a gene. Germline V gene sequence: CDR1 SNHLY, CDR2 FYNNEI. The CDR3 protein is CASSEGLAGAHRYTQYF. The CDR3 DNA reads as TGTGCCAGCAGTGAAGGGCTAGCGGGAGCCCACAGGTATACGCAGTATTTT.

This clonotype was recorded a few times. The CDR3 DNA reads as TGTGCCAGCAGCCCACCCGTGGAAAAAGCGGGAGGTATGAACGAGCAGTACTTC. This gives the protein CASSPPVEKAGGMNEQYF. The J gene is TRBJ2-7, the V gene TRBV7-9; 9 positions agree with TRBD2. This CDR3 has 18 amino acids. In germline, CDR1 is SEHNR, CDR2 FQNEAQ (reference sequence). V trimming: 5 bases; J trimming: 5 bases; junction bases outside the gene matches: 19.

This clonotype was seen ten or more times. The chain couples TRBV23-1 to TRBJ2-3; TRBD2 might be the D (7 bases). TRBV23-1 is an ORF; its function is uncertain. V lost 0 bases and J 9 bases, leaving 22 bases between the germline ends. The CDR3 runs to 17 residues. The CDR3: CASSQSGGGPRLGTQYF. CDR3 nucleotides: TGCGCCAGCAGTCAATCGGGAGGGGGTCCCCGTCTAGGCACGCAGTATTTT.

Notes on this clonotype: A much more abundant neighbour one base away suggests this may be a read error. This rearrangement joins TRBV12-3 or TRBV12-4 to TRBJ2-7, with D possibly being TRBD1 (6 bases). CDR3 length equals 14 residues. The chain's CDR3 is CAGSLAGVDYEQYF. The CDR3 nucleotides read TGTGCCGGCAGTTTGGCAGGGGTTGACTACGAGCAGTACTTC.

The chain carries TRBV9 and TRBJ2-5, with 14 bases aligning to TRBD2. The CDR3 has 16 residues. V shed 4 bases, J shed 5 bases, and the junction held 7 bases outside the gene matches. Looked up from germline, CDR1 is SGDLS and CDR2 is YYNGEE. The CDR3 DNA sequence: TGTGCCAGCAGCCCCCCGGGACTAGCGGGAGTGGAGACCCAGTACTTC. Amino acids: CASSPPGLAGVETQYF.

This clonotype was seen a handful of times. The CDR3 is CASSNLEQGGSETQYF. The CDR3 nucleotides read TGTGCCAGCAGCAATTTGGAACAGGGGGGTTCGGAGACCCAGTACTTC. This sequence joins TRBV9 and TRBJ2-5; 8 nucleotides align to TRBD1. This CDR3 region has 16 residues. J lost 5 bases, V lost 4 bases, and 13 bases had no gene match. From germline, CDR1 is SGDLS and CDR2 YYNGEE. Supplemented by reference TRBV9 and TRBJ2-5, the full variable domain reads DSGVTQTPKHLITATGQRVTLRCSPRSGDLSVYWYQQSLDQGLQFLIQYYNGEERAKGNILERFSAQQFPDLHSELNLSSLELGDSALYFCASSNLEQGGSETQYFGPGTRLLVL.

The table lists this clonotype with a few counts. CDR3 sequence: CASSFEGSNQPQHF. The CDR3, as DNA: TGCGCCAGCAGCTTCGAAGGGAGCAATCAGCCCCAGCATTTT. This chain uses TRBV5-1 with TRBJ1-5; no reliable D call. Germline CDR1 is SGHRS and CDR2 is YFSETQ. V was shortened by 2 bases and J by 1 base, with 7 bases between the two germline ends. This CDR3 spans 14 amino acids.

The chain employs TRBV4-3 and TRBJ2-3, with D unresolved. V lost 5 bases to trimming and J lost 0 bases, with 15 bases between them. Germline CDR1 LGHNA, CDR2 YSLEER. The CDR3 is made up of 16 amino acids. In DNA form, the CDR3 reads TGCGCCAGCAGCTCTTCGACTTACACTAGCACAGATACGCAGTATTTT. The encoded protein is CASSSSTYTSTDTQYF.

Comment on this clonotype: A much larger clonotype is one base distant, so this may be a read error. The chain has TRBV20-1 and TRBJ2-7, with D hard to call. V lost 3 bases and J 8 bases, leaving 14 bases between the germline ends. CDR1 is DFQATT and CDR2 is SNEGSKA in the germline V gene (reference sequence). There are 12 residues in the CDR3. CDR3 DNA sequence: TGCAGTGCTAGTGATCTAGGTCTTCAGCAGTACTTC. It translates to CSASDLGLQQYF.

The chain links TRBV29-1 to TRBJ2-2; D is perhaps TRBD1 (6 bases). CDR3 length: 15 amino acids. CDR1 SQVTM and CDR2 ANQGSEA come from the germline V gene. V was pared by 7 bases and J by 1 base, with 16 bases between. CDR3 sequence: CSARDRTMNTGELFF. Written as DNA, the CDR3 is TGCAGCGCCCGAGACAGGACCATGAACACCGGGGAGCTGTTTTTT.

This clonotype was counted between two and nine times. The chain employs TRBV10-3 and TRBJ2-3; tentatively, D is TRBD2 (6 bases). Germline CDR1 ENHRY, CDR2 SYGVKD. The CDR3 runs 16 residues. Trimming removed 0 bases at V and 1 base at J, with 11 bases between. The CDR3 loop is CAISESGGRRTDTQYF. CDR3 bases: TGTGCCATCAGTGAGTCCGGGGGTCGGCGCACAGATACGCAGTATTTT.

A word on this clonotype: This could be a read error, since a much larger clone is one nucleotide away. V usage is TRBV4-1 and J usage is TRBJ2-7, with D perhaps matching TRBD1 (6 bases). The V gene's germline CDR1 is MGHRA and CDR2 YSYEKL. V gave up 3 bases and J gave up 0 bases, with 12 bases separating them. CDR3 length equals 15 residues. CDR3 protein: CASSHGTRSSYEQYF. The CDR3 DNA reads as TGCGCCAGCAGCCACGGGACACGGAGCTCCTACGAGCAGTACTTC.

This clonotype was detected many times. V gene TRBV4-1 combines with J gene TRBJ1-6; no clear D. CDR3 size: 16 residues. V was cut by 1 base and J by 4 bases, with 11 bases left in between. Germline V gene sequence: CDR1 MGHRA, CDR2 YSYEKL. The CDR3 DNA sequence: TGCGCCAGCAGCCAAGCTGACACGAAATATAATTCACCCCTCCACTTT. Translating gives CASSQADTKYNSPLHF.

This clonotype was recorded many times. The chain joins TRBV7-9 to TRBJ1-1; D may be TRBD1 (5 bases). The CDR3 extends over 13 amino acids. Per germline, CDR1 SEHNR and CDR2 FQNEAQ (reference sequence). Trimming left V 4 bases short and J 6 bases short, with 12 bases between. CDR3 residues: CASSSYWGSEAFF. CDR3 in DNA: TGTGCCAGCAGCTCATATTGGGGCTCTGAAGCTTTCTTT.

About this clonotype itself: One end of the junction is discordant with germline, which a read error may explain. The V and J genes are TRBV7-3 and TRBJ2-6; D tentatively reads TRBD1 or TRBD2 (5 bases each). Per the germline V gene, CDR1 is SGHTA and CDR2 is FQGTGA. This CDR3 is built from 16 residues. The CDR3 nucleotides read TGTGCCAGCAACCAGGACGGACTTTCCGGGGCCGACGTCCTGACTTTC. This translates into CASNQDGLSGADVLTF.

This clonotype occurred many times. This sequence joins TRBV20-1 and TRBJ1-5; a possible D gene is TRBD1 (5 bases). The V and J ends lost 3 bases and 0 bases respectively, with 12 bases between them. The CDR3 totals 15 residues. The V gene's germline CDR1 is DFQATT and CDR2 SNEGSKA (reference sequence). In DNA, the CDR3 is TGCAGTGCTAGCCAATCGGGGCTTAGCAATCAGCCCCAGCATTTT. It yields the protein CSASQSGLSNQPQHF.

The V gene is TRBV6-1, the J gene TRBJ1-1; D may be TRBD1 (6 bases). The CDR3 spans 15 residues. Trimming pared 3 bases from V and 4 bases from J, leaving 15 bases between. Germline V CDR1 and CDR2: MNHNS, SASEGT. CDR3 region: CASSDFSRQATEAFF. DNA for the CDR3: TGTGCCAGCAGTGATTTTTCGAGACAGGCCACTGAAGCTTTCTTT.

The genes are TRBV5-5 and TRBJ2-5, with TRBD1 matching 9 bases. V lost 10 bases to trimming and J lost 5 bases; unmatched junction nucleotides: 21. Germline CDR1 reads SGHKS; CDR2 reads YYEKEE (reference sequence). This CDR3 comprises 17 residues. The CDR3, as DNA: TGTGCCGGCGGATTCTCCGGGACAGGGAAGGGGAGGGAGACCCAGTACTTC. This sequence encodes CAGGFSGTGKGRETQYF.

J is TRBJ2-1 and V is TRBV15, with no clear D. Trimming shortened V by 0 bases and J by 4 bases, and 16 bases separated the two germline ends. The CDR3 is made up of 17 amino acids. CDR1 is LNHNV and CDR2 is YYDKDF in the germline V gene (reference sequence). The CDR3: CATSRDLGRTVYNEQFF. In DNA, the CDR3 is TGTGCCACCAGCAGAGATCTAGGGCGGACGGTGTACAATGAGCAGTTCTTC.

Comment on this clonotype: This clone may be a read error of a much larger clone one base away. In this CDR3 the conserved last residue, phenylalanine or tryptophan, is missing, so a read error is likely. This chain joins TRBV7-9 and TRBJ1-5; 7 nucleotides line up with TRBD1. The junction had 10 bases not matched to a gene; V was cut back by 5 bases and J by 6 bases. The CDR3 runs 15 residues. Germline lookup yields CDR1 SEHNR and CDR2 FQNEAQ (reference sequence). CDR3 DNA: TGTGCCAGCAGCCTAGGAGGGGGCTTGGGTCAGCCCCAGCATCTT. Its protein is CASSLGGGLGQPQHL.

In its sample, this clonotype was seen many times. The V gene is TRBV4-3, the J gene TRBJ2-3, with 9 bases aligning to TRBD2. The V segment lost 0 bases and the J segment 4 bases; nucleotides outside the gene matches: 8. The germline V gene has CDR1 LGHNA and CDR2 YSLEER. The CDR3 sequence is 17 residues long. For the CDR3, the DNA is TGCGCCAGCAGCCAAGACTTAGCGGGGGAGGGCGCAGATACGCAGTATTTT. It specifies CASSQDLAGEGADTQYF.

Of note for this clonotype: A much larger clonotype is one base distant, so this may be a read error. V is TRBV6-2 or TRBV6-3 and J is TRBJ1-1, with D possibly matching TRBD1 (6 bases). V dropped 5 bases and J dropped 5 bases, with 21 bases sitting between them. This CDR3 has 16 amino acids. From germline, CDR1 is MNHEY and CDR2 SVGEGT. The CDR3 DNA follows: TGTGCCAGCAGTCACCGGGGGGGGCCGCCCCGTACTGAAGCTTTCTTT. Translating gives CASSHRGGPPRTEAFF.

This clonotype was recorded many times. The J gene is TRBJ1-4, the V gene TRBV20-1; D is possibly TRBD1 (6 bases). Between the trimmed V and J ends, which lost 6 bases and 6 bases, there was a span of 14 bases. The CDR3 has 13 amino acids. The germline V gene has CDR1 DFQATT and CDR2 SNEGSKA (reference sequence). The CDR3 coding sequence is TGCAGTGCAGAGGAGGACAGATATGAAAAACTGTTTTTT. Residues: CSAEEDRYEKLFF.

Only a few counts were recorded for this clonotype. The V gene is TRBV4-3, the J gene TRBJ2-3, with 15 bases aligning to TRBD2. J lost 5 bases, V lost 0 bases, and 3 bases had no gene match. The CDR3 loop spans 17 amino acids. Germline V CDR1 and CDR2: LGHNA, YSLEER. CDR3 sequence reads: CASSQDGLAGGVDTQYF. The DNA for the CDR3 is TGCGCCAGCAGCCAAGATGGACTAGCGGGGGGGGTAGATACGCAGTATTTT.

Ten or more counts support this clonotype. The CDR3 nucleotides read TGCAGTGCTATGTGGTCGCCAAGTGGGTACAATGAGCAGTTCTTC. Translated: CSAMWSPSGYNEQFF. This chain joins TRBV20-1 and TRBJ2-1, with D hard to call. In germline, CDR1 is DFQATT, CDR2 SNEGSKA (reference sequence). V was pared by 4 bases and J by 4 bases, with 17 bases between. The CDR3 length is 15 residues.